A single sample is the source of the 19 T cell receptor beta chains below, sequenced in a study of shared clonotypes between healthy human individuals. Clones were read by immunoSEQ multiplex PCR, and TCRdb kept only the in-frame ones, dropping some. The sample records 2 million to 3 million clones, 93% being singletons. Sample: naive CD4+ T cells from PBMCs. Subset indicated: CD45RA+ positively selected. Receptor source: a man aged 18 to 29 in good health. Some clones in this sample may be carry-over from other donors' samples.

The chain joins TRBV5-4 to TRBJ2-5; 11 bases line up with TRBD2. Judging by the DNA end, TRBJ2-7 fits better; the J call may be wrong. CDR1 SGHNT and CDR2 YYREEE come from the germline V gene (reference sequence). CDR3 size: 14 residues. DNA for the CDR3: TGTGCCAGCAGCATTAGCGGGGGGGCCTACGAGCAGTACTTC. Its translation is CASSISGGAYEQYF.

The chain joins TRBV5-4 to TRBJ2-3; D may match TRBD1 or TRBD2 (5 bases each). Between the trimmed V and J ends, which lost 0 bases and 4 bases, there was a span of 12 bases. This CDR3 comprises 15 residues. The germline CDR1 and CDR2 sequences are SGHNT and YYREEE (reference sequence). CDR3 in DNA: TGTGCCAGCAGCTTGGGAGGGGATGTAGCAGATACGCAGTATTTT. Its protein is CASSLGGDVADTQYF.

A word on this clone: Other nucleotide sequences in the sample specify the same CDR3. The chain employs TRBV11-3 and TRBJ2-2; 7 nucleotides agree with TRBD1. V lost 0 bases to trimming and J lost 5 bases; unmatched junction nucleotides: 0. Germline CDR1 and CDR2: SGHNT and YENEEA. CDR3 length: 14 residues. The CDR3 nucleotides read TGTGCCAGCAGCTTAGACAGGGGGACCGGGGAGCTGTTTTTT. Encoded protein: CASSLDRGTGELFF.

This chain uses TRBV5-4 with TRBJ2-5, with 11 bases aligning to TRBD2. Germline-derived CDR1 and CDR2 are SGHNT and YYREEE (reference sequence). J gave up 3 bases and V 5 bases, and 12 bases lay outside the gene matches. This CDR3 region has 17 residues. The CDR3, as DNA: TGTGCCAGCAGGGGACTAGCGGAACGGAACTTAGAAGAGACCCAGTACTTC. As protein: CASRGLAERNLEETQYF.

V usage is TRBV9 and J usage is TRBJ2-1; 10 bases map to TRBD2. Germline CDR1 SGDLS, CDR2 YYNGEE. V lost 0 bases to trimming and J lost 1 base; unmatched junction nucleotides: 7. The CDR3 has 18 residues. In DNA form, the CDR3 reads TGTGCCAGCAGCGTAGGTGCTAGCGGGAGAGTATCCTACAATGAGCAGTTCTTC. As protein: CASSVGASGRVSYNEQFF.

This chain joins TRBV5-6 and TRBJ2-1; TRBD2 agrees at 7 bases. In germline, CDR1 is SGHDT, CDR2 YYEEEE. The V and J ends lost 1 base and 0 bases, in that order; junction bases with no gene match: 13. The CDR3 loop spans 19 amino acids. The CDR3 DNA follows: TGTGCCAGCAGCTTGTTGGGCGGTTATGGCGGGAGCTCCTACAATGAGCAGTTCTTC. Residues: CASSLLGGYGGSSYNEQFF.

This chain connects TRBV14 to TRBJ2-3, with 11 bases that match TRBD2. Germline V gene data show CDR1 as SGHDN and CDR2 as FVKESK. Losses at the gene ends were 0 bases for V and 3 bases for J; bases not matched to a gene: 8. The CDR3 runs to 18 residues. The DNA of the CDR3 is TGTGCCAGCAGCCAAGATCGGTCTAGCGGGAGGAGGACAGATACGCAGTATTTT. Its protein product is CASSQDRSSGRRTDTQYF.

This chain uses TRBV11-2 with TRBJ2-7, with D maybe TRBD2 (5 bases). Germline-derived CDR1 and CDR2 are SGHAT and FQNNGV. The CDR3 length is 15 residues. Trimming left V 1 base short and J 2 bases short, with 12 bases between. CDR3 amino acids: CASSLGLAPPYEQYF. In nucleotides, the CDR3 is TGTGCCAGCAGCTTAGGGCTAGCTCCCCCCTACGAGCAGTACTTC. Full variable domain (outside the CDR3, taken from reference TRBV11-2 and TRBJ2-7): EAGVAQSPRYKIIEKRQSVAFWCNPISGHATLYWYQQILGQGPKLLIQFQNNGVVDDSQLPKDRFSAERLKGVDSTLKIQPAKLEDSAVYLCASSLGLAPPYEQYFGPGTRLTVT.

This rearrangement joins TRBV10-3 to TRBJ2-7; weak D call: TRBD1 (7 bases). The V end was cut by 6 bases, the J end by 5 bases, with 17 bases between. The CDR3 consists of 14 residues. Germline CDR1 ENHRY, CDR2 SYGVKD. The CDR3 here is CAIRETGRLDEQYF. The CDR3 DNA is TGTGCCATCAGGGAGACAGGGAGGCTGGACGAGCAGTACTTC.

This clone was observed once. The chain carries TRBV28 and TRBJ2-1; D not resolved. Trimming removed 2 bases from V and 15 bases from J, with 11 bases in between. Germline V gene lookup returns CDR1 MDHEN and CDR2 SYDVKM. The CDR3 has 11 amino acids. The CDR3 nucleotides read TGTGCCAGCAGTTTAGAAAGGGCCCTGTTCTTC. Translating it yields CASSLERALFF.

The chain combines TRBV7-9 with TRBJ2-6, with D possibly TRBD2 on 5 matching bases. This CDR3 is built from 17 residues. Trimming removed 5 bases from V and 2 bases from J, with 16 bases in between. Per germline, CDR1 SEHNR and CDR2 FQNEAQ (reference sequence). This CDR3 is CASSQREGLAGANVLTF. The CDR3 coding sequence is TGTGCCAGCAGCCAGCGCGAGGGATTGGCTGGGGCCAACGTCCTGACTTTC.

V usage is TRBV29-1 and J usage is TRBJ2-1, with D possibly called TRBD1 or TRBD2 (5 bases each). The length of the CDR3 is 13 residues. Germline assignment: CDR1 SQVTM and CDR2 ANQGSEA. V lost 2 bases, J lost 7 bases, and 12 bases lay in between. The CDR3 sequence is CSVESQGANEQFF. In nucleotides, the CDR3 is TGCAGCGTTGAAAGTCAGGGAGCGAATGAGCAGTTCTTC.

This chain links TRBV9 with TRBJ2-1, with 8 bases lining up with TRBD2. The CDR3 totals 16 residues. After removal of 0 bases from V and 4 bases from J, the junction contained 6 bases not matched to a gene. Germline V gives CDR1 SGDLS, CDR2 YYNGEE. CDR3 sequence: CASSVAGTRRYNEQFF. The CDR3 DNA is TGTGCCAGCAGCGTAGCAGGGACTAGACGGTACAATGAGCAGTTCTTC.

The V and J genes are TRBV5-6 and TRBJ2-3, with D hard to call. Germline CDR1 SGHDT, CDR2 YYEEEE. The CDR3 is made up of 15 amino acids. The V gene lost 1 base and the J gene lost 0 bases, with 9 bases spanning the gap. The CDR3 nucleotides are TGTGCCAGCAGCTTGAGCCCTAGAAGCACAGATACGCAGTATTTT. Encoded protein: CASSLSPRSTDTQYF.

The V gene is TRBV6-5, the J gene TRBJ2-3, with TRBD2 identical over 8 bases. Germline V lookup: CDR1 MNHEY, CDR2 SVGAGI. The CDR3 length is 15 residues. V lost 8 bases to trimming and J lost 4 bases; unmatched junction nucleotides: 11. CDR3 sequence: CASLDSGKFSDTQYF. The CDR3 DNA sequence: TGTGCCAGCCTTGATAGCGGGAAGTTCTCAGATACGCAGTATTTT.

V is TRBV6-6 and J is TRBJ1-4, with a possible D match to TRBD1 (5 bases). Germline-derived CDR1 and CDR2 are MNHNY and SVGAGI (reference sequence). V lost 7 bases and J lost 5, with 14 bases in between. CDR3 size: 14 residues. As DNA, the CDR3 is TGTGCCAGCACTCACGGGACGGGGAATGAAAAACTGTTTTTT. The encoded protein is CASTHGTGNEKLFF.

This sequence joins TRBV28 and TRBJ2-6, with D uncertain. V was clipped by 6 bases and J by 8 bases, with 8 bases between them. The germline gives CDR1 MDHEN, CDR2 SYDVKM. The CDR3 runs 12 residues. The CDR3 spells CASSLKTNVLTF. In DNA, the CDR3 is TGTGCCAGCAGCCTGAAGACCAACGTCCTGACTTTC.

CDR3 in amino acids: CASSRLGQYNEQFF. Here the CDR3 DNA reads TGCGCCAGCAGCCGGCTGGGCCAATACAATGAGCAGTTCTTC. The chain has TRBV5-1 and TRBJ2-1; D ambiguous. The CDR3 consists of 14 residues. Germline loops: CDR1 SGHRS, CDR2 YFSETQ. Trimming removed 4 bases from V and 4 bases from J, with 12 bases in between.

The chain is built from TRBV29-1 and TRBJ2-3; D gene unclear. CDR1 and CDR2 from the germline V gene are SQVTM and ANQGSEA. Trimming cost V 5 bases and J 0 bases, with 6 bases left between them. The CDR3 contains 12 residues. CDR3 in DNA: TGCAGCGTTTTGGGGAGCACAGATACGCAGTATTTT. It is translated as CSVLGSTDTQYF.